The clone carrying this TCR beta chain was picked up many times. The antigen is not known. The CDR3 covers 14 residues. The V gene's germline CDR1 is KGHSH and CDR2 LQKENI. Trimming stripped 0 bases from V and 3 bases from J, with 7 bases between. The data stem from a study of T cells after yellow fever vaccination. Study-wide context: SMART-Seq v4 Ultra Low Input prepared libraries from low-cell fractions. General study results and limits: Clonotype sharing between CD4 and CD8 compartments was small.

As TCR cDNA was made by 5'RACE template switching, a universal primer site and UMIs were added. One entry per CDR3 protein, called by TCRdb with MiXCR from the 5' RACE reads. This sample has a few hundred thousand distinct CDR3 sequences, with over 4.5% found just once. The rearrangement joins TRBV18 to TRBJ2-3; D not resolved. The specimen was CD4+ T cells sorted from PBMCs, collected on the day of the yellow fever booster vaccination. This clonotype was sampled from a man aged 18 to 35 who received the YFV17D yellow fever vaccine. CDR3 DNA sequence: TGTGCCAGCTCACCACCGGTTATTACAGATACGCAGTATTTT. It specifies CASSPPVITDTQYF.